This T cell receptor (beta chain) was retrieved from a study of vaccination and CD4 T cells after COVID-19. Turning to this clonotype: Its target is not known.

The assay that was used to sequence DNA from cultured CD4+ T cells was the Oncomine TCR Beta short-read assay. TCRdb re-analysed the PCR reads in MiXCR, keeping a single row per CDR3 protein. The top ten hold less than 25% of the sample, which has about 4,100 distinct CDR3 sequences, 15% to 20% seen once. The treatment here: roughly 10-day PBMC culture with coronavirus spike peptide pools or control peptides (ViraFEST assay). V lost 4 bases, J lost 0 bases, and 14 bases lay in between. In germline, CDR1 is KGHSH, CDR2 LQKENI. The CDR3 has 16 residues. Sequenced: CD4+ T cells from blood, cultured in vitro. This TCR derives from a human donor who had recovered from COVID-19. The genes are TRBV18 and TRBJ2-3; D may be TRBD2 (5 bases). The CDR3 loop is CASSRERPTSTDTQYF. In DNA, the CDR3 is TGTGCCAGCTCACGGGAGCGGCCCACTAGCACAGATACGCAGTATTTT.